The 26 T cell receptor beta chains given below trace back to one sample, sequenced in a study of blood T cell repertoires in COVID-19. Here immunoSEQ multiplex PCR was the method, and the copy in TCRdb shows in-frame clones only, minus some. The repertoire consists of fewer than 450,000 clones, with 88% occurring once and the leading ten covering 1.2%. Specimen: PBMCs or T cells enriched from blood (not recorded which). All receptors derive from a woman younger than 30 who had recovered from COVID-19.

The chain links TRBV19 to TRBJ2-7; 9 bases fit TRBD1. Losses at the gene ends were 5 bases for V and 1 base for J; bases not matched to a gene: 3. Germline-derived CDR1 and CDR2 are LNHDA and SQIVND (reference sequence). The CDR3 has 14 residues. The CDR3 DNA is TGTGCCAGTAGTTGGGGGACAGGGTCCTACGAGCAGTACTTC. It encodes CASSWGTGSYEQYF.

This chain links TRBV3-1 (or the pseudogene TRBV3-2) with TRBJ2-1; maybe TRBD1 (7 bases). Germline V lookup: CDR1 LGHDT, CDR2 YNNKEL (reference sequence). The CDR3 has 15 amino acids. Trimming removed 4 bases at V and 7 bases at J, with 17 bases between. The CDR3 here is CASSLAGGNTNEQFF. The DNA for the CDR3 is TGTGCCAGCAGCCTGGCAGGGGGGAACACGAATGAGCAGTTCTTC.

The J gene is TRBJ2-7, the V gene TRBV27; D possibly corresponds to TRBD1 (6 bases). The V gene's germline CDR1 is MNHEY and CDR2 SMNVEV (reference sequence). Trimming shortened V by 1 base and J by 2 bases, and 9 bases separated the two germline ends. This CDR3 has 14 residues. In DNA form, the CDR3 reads TGTGCCAGCAGTTTATGGGACAACACCTACGAGCAGTACTTC. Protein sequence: CASSLWDNTYEQYF.

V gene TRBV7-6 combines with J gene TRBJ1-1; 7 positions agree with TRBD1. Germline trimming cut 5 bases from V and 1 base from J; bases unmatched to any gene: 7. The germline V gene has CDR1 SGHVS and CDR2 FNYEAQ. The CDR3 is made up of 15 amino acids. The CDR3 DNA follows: TGTGCCAGCAGCCTATCGACAGGGACGAACACTGAAGCTTTCTTT. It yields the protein CASSLSTGTNTEAFF.

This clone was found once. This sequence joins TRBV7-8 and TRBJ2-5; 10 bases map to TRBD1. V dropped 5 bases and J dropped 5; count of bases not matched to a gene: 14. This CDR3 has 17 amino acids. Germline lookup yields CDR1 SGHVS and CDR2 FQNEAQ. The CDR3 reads CASSPSWRTGGRETQYF. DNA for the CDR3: TGTGCCAGCAGCCCAAGCTGGAGGACAGGGGGTAGGGAGACCCAGTACTTC.

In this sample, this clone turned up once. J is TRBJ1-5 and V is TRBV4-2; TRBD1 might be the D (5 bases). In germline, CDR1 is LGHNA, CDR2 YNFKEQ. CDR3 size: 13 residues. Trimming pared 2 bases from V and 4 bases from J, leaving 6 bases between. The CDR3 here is CASSQPGNQPQHF. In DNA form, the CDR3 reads TGTGCCAGCAGCCAACCAGGGAATCAGCCCCAGCATTTT.

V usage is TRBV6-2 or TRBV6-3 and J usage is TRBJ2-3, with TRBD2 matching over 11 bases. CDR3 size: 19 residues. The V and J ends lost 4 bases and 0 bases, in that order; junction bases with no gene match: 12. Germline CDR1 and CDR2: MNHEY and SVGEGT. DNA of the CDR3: TGTGCCAGCAGTTCCGCCCGCCCTCTAGCGGGGGGAAGCACAGATACGCAGTATTTT. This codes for CASSSARPLAGGSTDTQYF.

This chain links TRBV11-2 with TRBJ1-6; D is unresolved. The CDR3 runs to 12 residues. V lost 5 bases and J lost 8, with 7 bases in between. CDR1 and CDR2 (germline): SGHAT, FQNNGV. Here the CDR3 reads CASSPQYSPLHF. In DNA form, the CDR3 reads TGTGCCAGCAGCCCACAATATTCACCCCTCCACTTT.

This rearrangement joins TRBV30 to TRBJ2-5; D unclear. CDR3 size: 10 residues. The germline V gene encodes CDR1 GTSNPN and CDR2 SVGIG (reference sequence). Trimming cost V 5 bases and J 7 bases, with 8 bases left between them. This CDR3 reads CAWGSGTQYF. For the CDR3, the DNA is TGTGCCTGGGGGTCGGGGACCCAGTACTTC.

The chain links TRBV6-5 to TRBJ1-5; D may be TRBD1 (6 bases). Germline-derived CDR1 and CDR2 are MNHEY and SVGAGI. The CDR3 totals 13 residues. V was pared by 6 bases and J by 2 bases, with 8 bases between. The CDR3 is CASRDSRNQPQHF. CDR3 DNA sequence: TGTGCCAGCAGGGACAGTCGCAATCAGCCCCAGCATTTT.

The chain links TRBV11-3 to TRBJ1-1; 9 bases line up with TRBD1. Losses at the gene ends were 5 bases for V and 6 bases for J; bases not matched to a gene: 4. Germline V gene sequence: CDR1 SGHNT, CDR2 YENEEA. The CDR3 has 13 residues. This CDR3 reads CASSARQGAEAFF. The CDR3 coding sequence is TGTGCCAGCAGCGCGCGACAGGGGGCTGAAGCTTTCTTT.

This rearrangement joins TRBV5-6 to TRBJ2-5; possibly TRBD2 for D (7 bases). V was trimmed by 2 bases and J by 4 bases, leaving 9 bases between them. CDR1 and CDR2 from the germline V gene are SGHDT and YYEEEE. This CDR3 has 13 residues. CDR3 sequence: CASSFGGRETQYF. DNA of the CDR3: TGTGCCAGCAGCTTCGGGGGGCGAGAGACCCAGTACTTC.

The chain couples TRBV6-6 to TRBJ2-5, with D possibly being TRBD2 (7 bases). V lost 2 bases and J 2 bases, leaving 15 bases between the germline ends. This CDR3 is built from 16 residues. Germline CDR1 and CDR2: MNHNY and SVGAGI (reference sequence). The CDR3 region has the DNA TGTGCCAGCAGTTACATTCCCCGGGGGGCTCAAGAGACCCAGTACTTC. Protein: CASSYIPRGAQETQYF.

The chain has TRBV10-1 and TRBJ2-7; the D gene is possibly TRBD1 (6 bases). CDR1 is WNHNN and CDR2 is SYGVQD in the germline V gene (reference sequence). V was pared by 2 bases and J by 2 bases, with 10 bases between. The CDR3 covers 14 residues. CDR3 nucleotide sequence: TGCGCCAGCAGTGAGACAGGGTGGACCTACGAGCAGTACTTC. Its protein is CASSETGWTYEQYF.

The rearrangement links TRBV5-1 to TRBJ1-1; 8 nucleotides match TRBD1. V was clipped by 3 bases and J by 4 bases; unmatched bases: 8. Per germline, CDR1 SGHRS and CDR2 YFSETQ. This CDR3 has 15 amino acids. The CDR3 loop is CASSSTQGAGTEAFF. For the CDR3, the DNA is TGCGCCAGCAGCTCTACCCAGGGGGCTGGCACTGAAGCTTTCTTT.

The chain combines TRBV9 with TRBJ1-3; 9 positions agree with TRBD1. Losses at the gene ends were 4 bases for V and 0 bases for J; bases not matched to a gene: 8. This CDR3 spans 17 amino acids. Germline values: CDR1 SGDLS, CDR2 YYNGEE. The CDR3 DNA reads TGTGCCAGCAGCCCAGGGACAGGGCCTTTCTCTGGAAACACCATATATTTT. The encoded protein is CASSPGTGPFSGNTIYF.

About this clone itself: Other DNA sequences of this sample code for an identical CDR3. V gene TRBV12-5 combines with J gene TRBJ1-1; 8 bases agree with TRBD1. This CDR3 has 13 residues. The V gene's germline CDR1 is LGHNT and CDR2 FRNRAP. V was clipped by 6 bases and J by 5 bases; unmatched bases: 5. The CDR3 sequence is CASGLTGGTEAFF. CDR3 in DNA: TGTGCTAGTGGACTAACAGGGGGAACTGAAGCTTTCTTT.

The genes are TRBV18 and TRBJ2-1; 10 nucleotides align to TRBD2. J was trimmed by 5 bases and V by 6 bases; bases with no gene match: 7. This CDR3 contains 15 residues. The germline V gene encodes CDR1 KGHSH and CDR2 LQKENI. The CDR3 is CASSGGLARNNEQFF. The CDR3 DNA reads TGTGCCAGCTCGGGGGGACTAGCGAGAAACAATGAGCAGTTCTTC. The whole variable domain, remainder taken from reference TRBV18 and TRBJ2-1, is NAGVMQNPRHLVRRRGQEARLRCSPMKGHSHVYWYRQLPEEGLKFMVYLQKENIIDESGMPKERFSAEFPKEGPSILRIQQVVRGDSAAYFCASSGGLARNNEQFFGPGTRLTVL.

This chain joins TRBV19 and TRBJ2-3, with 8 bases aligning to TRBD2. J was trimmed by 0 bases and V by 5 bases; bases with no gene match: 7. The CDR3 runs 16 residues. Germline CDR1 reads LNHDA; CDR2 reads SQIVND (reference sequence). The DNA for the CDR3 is TGTGCCAGTAGTCTACCGGGGGGGCCTAGCACAGATACGCAGTATTTT. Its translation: CASSLPGGPSTDTQYF. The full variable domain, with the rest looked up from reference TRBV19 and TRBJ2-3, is DGGITQSPKYLFRKEGQNVTLSCEQNLNHDAMYWYRQDPGQGLRLIYYSQIVNDFQKGDIAEGYSVSREKKESFPLTVTSAQKNPTAFYLCASSLPGGPSTDTQYFGPGTRLTVL.

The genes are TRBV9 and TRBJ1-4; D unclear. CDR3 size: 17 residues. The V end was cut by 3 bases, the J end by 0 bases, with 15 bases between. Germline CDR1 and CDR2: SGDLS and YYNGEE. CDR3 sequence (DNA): TGTGCCAGCAGCGGAGGCTTAACAACCCCAACTAATGAAAAACTGTTTTTT. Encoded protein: CASSGGLTTPTNEKLFF.

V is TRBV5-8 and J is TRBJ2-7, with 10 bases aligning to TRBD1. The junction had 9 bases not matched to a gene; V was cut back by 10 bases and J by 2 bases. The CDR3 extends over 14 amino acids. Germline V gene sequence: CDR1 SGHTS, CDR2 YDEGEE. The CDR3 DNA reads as TGTGCCGTCCGGGGACAGGGGATCGCCTACGAGCAGTACTTC. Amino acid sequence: CAVRGQGIAYEQYF.

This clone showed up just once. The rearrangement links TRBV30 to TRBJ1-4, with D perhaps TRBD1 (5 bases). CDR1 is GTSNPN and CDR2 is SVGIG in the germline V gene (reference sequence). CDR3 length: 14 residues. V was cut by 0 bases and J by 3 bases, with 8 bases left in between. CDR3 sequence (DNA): TGTGCCTGGAGTGTCAAGGGGCCTAATGAAAAACTGTTTTTT. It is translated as CAWSVKGPNEKLFF.

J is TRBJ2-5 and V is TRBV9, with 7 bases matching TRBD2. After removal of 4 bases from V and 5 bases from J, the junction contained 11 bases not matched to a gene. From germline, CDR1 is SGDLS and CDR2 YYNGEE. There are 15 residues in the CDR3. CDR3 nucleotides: TGTGCCAGCAGCCCCAACCCGACTAGCTCCGAGACCCAGTACTTC. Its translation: CASSPNPTSSETQYF. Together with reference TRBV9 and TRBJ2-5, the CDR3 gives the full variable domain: DSGVTQTPKHLITATGQRVTLRCSPRSGDLSVYWYQQSLDQGLQFLIQYYNGEERAKGNILERFSAQQFPDLHSELNLSSLELGDSALYFCASSPNPTSSETQYFGPGTRLLVL.

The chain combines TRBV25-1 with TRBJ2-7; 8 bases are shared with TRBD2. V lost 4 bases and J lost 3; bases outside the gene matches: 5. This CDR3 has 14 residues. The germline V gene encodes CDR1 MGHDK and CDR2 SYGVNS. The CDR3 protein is CASSGPGGYYEQYF. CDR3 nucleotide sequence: TGTGCCAGCAGTGGACCGGGGGGGTACTACGAGCAGTACTTC.

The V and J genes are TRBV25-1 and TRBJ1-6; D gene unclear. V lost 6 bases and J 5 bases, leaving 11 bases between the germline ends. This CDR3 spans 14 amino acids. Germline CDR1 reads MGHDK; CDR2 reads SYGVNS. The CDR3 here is CASREDFDNSPLHF. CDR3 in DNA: TGTGCCAGCAGAGAGGATTTTGATAATTCACCCCTCCACTTT.

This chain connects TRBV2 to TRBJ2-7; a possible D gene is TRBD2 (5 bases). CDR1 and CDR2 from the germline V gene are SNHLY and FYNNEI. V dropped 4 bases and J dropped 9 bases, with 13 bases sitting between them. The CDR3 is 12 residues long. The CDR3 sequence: CASSGVRVGQYF. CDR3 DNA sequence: TGTGCCAGCAGTGGTGTGAGGGTGGGGCAGTACTTC.